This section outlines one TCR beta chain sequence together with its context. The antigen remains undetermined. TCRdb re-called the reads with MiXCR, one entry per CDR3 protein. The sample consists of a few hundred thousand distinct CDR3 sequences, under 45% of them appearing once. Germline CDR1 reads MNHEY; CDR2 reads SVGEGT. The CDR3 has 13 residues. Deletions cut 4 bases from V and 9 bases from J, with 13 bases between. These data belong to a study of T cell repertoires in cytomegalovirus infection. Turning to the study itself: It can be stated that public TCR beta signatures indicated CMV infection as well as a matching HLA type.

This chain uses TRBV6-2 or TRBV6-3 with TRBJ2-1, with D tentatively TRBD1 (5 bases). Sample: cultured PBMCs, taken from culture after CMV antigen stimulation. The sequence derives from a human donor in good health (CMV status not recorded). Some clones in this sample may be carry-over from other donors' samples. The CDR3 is CASSSTGAGEQFF. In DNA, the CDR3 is TGTGCCAGCAGTTCGACTGGGGCAGGTGAGCAGTTCTTC.